The next 5 T cell receptor beta chains were all read from a single sample in a study of prognosis after radiotherapy for stage I lung cancer. Template was genomic DNA; TCR beta CDR3 amplified in two multiplex PCR rounds. Specific primers for each TRBV and TRBJ gene were what first-round PCR used. Using its own MiXCR run on the multiplex PCR reads, TCRdb lists one record per CDR3 protein. The table includes roughly 20,000 distinct CDR3 sequences, roughly 55% detected once. The starting material was PBMCs, obtained before or after stereotactic body radiation therapy (not recorded which). The receptors stem from a donor older than 45 with non-small cell lung cancer.

This clonotype is termed medium-sized. The CDR3 DNA reads TGTGCCAGCAGCTTAGTAACTAGCGGGCGGGGGTGGCGCCAAGAGACCCAGTACTTC. Protein product: CASSLVTSGRGWRQETQYF. This chain joins TRBV7-9 and TRBJ2-5; 9 bases are shared with TRBD2. J was trimmed by 1 base and V by 1 base; bases with no gene match: 13. Germline CDR1 and CDR2: SEHNR and FQNEAQ (reference sequence). This CDR3 is built from 19 residues.

The chain couples TRBV6-1 to TRBJ2-7; TRBD1 aligns across 7 bases. V lost 8 bases and J lost 4; bases outside the gene matches: 17. Germline CDR1 reads MNHNS; CDR2 reads SASEGT. CDR3 size: 16 residues. The CDR3, as DNA: TGTGCCAGCGTATGGACCGTCGGGTCACAGGGGTACGAGCAGTACTTC. Translating gives CASVWTVGSQGYEQYF.

This chain joins TRBV12-3 or TRBV12-4 and TRBJ2-1; D remains unclear. This CDR3 spans 15 amino acids. Trimming took off 2 bases at V and 3 bases at J, with 11 bases between the two ends. The CDR3 sequence: CASSLSEFDYNEQFF. The DNA for the CDR3 is TGTGCCAGCAGTTTAAGTGAGTTCGACTACAATGAGCAGTTCTTC.

This clonotype was seen repeatedly, ten times or more. The V gene is TRBV20-1, the J gene TRBJ2-7; TRBD1 matches at 8 bases. CDR1 DFQATT and CDR2 SNEGSKA come from the germline V gene (reference sequence). V was clipped by 5 bases and J by 3 bases; unmatched bases: 9. CDR3 length equals 14 residues. The CDR3 DNA reads as TGCAGTGCTCAAACCGGGACAGGCCACTACGAGCAGTACTTC. Its translation: CSAQTGTGHYEQYF.

This clonotype was counted between two and nine times. With a much larger clone just one base away, this may be a read error. The CDR3 coding sequence is TGTGCCAGCAGTTACATCCAGTGTAACTCCTACGAGCAGTACTTC. Translation gives CASSYIQCNSYEQYF. This chain joins TRBV6-9 and TRBJ2-7; unclear D gene. Germline values: CDR1 MNHGY, CDR2 SVAAGI. The CDR3 has 15 amino acids. The ends were cut back, 3 bases at V and 0 bases at J, with 12 bases in the middle.